This T cell receptor beta chain was sequenced during a study of neurological immune-mediated disorders. The sorted libraries were made from 750,000 to 1,000,000 CD4+ or CD8+ T cells. Between the trimmed V and J ends, which lost 8 bases and 5 bases, there was a span of 13 bases. The CDR3 extends over 13 amino acids. Germline CDR1 MNHEY, CDR2 SVGEGT. To note about this clonotype: The target antigen is unknown.

The team produced cDNA through 5'RACE using 10-nucleotide random UMIs. TCRdb independently ran MiXCR on the 5' RACE reads; one entry per CDR3 protein. Among approximately 15,000 distinct CDR3 sequences, about 13% were seen once, and the ten largest hold roughly two fifths. General study findings and limits: The expanded clones of different subjects shared no CDR3 amino acid sequences (suggesting private repertoires in all groups).

The clonotype comes from a female donor with HTLV-1-associated myelopathy (HAM/TSP). The chain has TRBV6-2 or TRBV6-3 and TRBJ2-1; no clear D. The sequenced sample consisted of CD8+ T cells from blood. The CDR3 region is CASAANWDNEQFF. CDR3 sequence (DNA): TGTGCCAGCGCTGCCAACTGGGACAATGAGCAGTTCTTC.